The 8 T cell receptor beta chains in this list originate from one sample, sequenced in a study of blood T cell repertoires in COVID-19. The method was immunoSEQ multiplex PCR; TCRdb's version includes in-frame clones alone and lacks a portion of them. The profile shows roughly 300,000 clones, around 80% of them singletons. The sample consisted of peripheral blood. These receptor sequences come from a woman in her forties or fifties with acute or convalescent COVID-19.

The chain recombines TRBV19 with TRBJ1-5, with TRBD1 identical over 9 bases. The germline V gene encodes CDR1 LNHDA and CDR2 SQIVND (reference sequence). The CDR3 extends over 13 amino acids. The CDR3 coding sequence is TGTGCTGCGGGGGACAGGGCCAATCAGCCCCAGCATTTT. Protein: CAAGDRANQPQHF.

This chain connects TRBV2 to TRBJ2-3, with 15 bases matching TRBD2. CDR3 size: 18 residues. Germline values: CDR1 SNHLY, CDR2 FYNNEI. V dropped 5 bases and J dropped 2; count of bases not matched to a gene: 8. The CDR3 loop is CASSPRTSGGADTDTQYF. In DNA form, the CDR3 reads TGTGCCAGCAGTCCCCGGACTAGCGGGGGGGCTGACACAGATACGCAGTATTTT.

The CDR3 protein is CASSPPGGANTGELFF. DNA of the CDR3: TGTGCCAGCAGCCCCCCCGGGGGGGCGAACACCGGGGAGCTGTTTTTT. The chain is built from TRBV2 and TRBJ2-2; 8 bases map to TRBD2. The CDR3 covers 16 residues. J was trimmed by 0 bases and V by 6 bases; bases with no gene match: 6. CDR1 SNHLY and CDR2 FYNNEI come from the germline V gene.

This clone was detected only a few times. The CDR3 loop is CASSLYGHSNQPQHF. The CDR3 nucleotides read TGTGCCAGCAGTTTATACGGACATAGCAATCAGCCCCAGCATTTT. The chain uses TRBV27 and TRBJ1-5; tentatively, D is TRBD1 (5 bases). Trimming stripped 1 base from V and 0 bases from J, with 7 bases between. CDR1 MNHEY and CDR2 SMNVEV come from the germline V gene (reference sequence). CDR3 length equals 15 residues.

This clone was detected once. This chain links TRBV5-5 with TRBJ1-5; 7 bases are shared with TRBD1. Looked up from germline, CDR1 is SGHKS and CDR2 is YYEKEE (reference sequence). The J segment lost 7 bases and the V segment lost 2 bases, leaving 6 bases of the junction unmatched. This CDR3 spans 14 amino acids. CDR3 sequence: CASSLTGAAQPQHF. The CDR3 DNA follows: TGTGCCAGCAGCTTAACAGGGGCCGCCCAGCCCCAGCATTTT.

The genes are TRBV2 and TRBJ2-3, with D possibly TRBD2 on 5 matching bases. The V gene's germline CDR1 is SNHLY and CDR2 FYNNEI. Trimming left V 7 bases short and J 1 base short, with 15 bases between. The CDR3 totals 15 residues. The CDR3 DNA sequence: TGTGCCAGCACTTACGAGGGATGGGGCACAGATACGCAGTATTTT. As protein: CASTYEGWGTDTQYF.

Comments on this clone: The identical CDR3 is also encoded by other nucleotide sequences in the sample. The chain recombines TRBV7-2 with TRBJ2-7, with D uncertain. CDR3 length: 12 amino acids. Germline loops: CDR1 SGHTA, CDR2 FQGNSA. The germline V and J ends were trimmed by 4 bases and 0 bases, with 4 bases remaining between them. The chain's CDR3 is CASSSSSYEQYF. CDR3 nucleotides: TGTGCCAGCAGCTCCTCCTCCTACGAGCAGTACTTC.

This clone has only one observation. This sequence joins TRBV27 and TRBJ1-1, with a tentative D call TRBD1 (5 bases). The CDR3 loop spans 15 amino acids. The germline V gene has CDR1 MNHEY and CDR2 SMNVEV (reference sequence). Between the trimmed V and J ends, which lost 5 bases and 4 bases, there was a span of 17 bases. CDR3 region: CASSAQGGRGTEAFF. CDR3 nucleotide sequence: TGTGCCAGCAGTGCTCAGGGAGGACGGGGCACTGAAGCTTTCTTT.